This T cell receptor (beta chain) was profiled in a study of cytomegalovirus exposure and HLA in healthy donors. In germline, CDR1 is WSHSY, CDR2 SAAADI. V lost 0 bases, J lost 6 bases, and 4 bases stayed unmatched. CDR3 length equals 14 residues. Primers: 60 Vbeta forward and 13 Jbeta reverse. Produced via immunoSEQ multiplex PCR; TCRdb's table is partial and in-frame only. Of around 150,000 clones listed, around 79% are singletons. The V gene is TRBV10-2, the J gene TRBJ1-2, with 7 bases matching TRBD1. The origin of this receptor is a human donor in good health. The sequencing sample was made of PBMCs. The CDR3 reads CASSESTGDHGYTF. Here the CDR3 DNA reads TGCGCCAGCAGTGAGTCAACAGGGGATCATGGCTACACCTTC.